This T cell receptor (beta chain) was profiled in a study of OX40 agonist ivuxolimab in advanced cancers. Across the study: Patients receiving dose escalation had hepatocellular carcinoma, melanoma, renal cell or head and neck cancer. Patients were roughly 83% male with ages roughly 20 to 90, mean about 60. General study findings and limits: Partial responders dosed at 0.1-3.0 mg/kg displayed clonal expansion ranking among the lowest.

TCRdb's copy holds only in-frame clones and misses some; the assay was immunoSEQ multiplex PCR. Among 70,000 to 85,000 clones, more than 70% were seen once, and the ten largest hold roughly 2.1%. About this clone: The antigen remains undetermined.

Germline V CDR1 and CDR2: SNHLY, FYNNEI. This CDR3 has 14 residues. J was trimmed by 3 bases and V by 4 bases; bases with no gene match: 3. The gene calls are TRBV2 and TRBJ1-3; 7 bases are shared with TRBD1. The source of this sequence is an adult with an advanced solid tumor such as melanoma, head and neck, liver or kidney cancer. The starting material was CD4+ or CD8+ T cells sorted from blood, obtained in a trial of the OX40 agonist ivuxolimab. The CDR3 nucleotides are TGTGCCAGCAGTGGTAACAGGGGTGGAAACACCATATATTTT. Translated, it gives CASSGNRGGNTIYF.